A selection of T cell receptor beta chains follows, all from one sample in a study of technical replicates of blood from four donors. Some clones are missing from TCRdb's copy, which holds only in-frame ones; the method was immunoSEQ multiplex PCR. The sample gives approximately 76,000 clones, approximately 86% of which show up once; 4.8% is in the top ten. The sample taken for sequencing was PBMCs. The receptors were gathered from a human donor in good health. Some clones in this sample may be carry-over from other donors' samples. The conserved cysteine and the conserved F or W are not part of the CDR3 here. Each record gives: V gene, clone size, CDR3 length, CDR3 protein. For some rows the clone size is stated as once, few or many, or as a class when expanded; others skip it.

TRBV6-6,.,13,ASSYSQETSYEQY
TRBV7-3,.,11,ASSSTSRDEQF
TRBV7-6,.,15,ASSFSGLSGHGDTQY
TRBV28,.,13,ASSPGSTGANVLT
TRBV5-6,.,13,ASSLGSTGVDGYT
TRBV5-1,.,14,ASTYTGDASTDTQY
TRBV29-1,.,10,SVSPGGTEAF
TRBV11-2,.,11,ASSTDRNYGYT
TRBV5-3,.,22,ARSKRLPTGGGLALNTTNEKLF
TRBV19,.,12,ASSSWEGNEKLF
TRBV7-2,.,12,ASSFKTGVYGYT
TRBV29-1,.,12,SGQGLVGQETQY
TRBV6-1,.,12,ASSPDRRNTEAF
TRBV19,.,13,ASSILSGSYNEQF
TRBV19,.,13,ASSAPSGGNTEAF
TRBV18,.,13,ASSPPLRGTYEQY
TRBV29-1,.,11,SVGDSSGNTIY
TRBV7-2,.,12,ASSLDPGGDEQF
TRBV5-5,.,14,ASSPPVPGIYNEQF
TRBV5-6,.,14,ASSSLRGLRNSPLH
TRBV10-3,once,12,AISGQAGVGEQF
TRBV11-3,.,13,ASQPSGGPMYEQY
TRBV4-2,.,14,ASSSRTSGGSGTQY
TRBV7-9,.,11,ASSLQGGYGYT
TRBV4-1,.,13,ASSPTSVNTGELF
TRBV6-5,.,14,ASSYSSQGTRSPLH
TRBV4-2,once,14,ASSQDGGAGGNTIY
TRBV6-6,.,14,ASSYSTSGPTDTQY
TRBV11-2,.,13,ASSFRGSGLREAF
TRBV7-3,few,12,ASSLYAGGTEAF
TRBV4-1,.,11,ASSQGVTGELF
TRBV6-1,.,14,ASSEKTDTSNQPQH
TRBV15,.,12,ATSRPGASSPLH
TRBV27,once,13,ASSTGLADFYEQY
TRBV9,.,13,ASSVLDRDQETQY
TRBV6-5,.,13,ASSRGLATSYEQY
TRBV6-1,.,9,ATHRNTEAF
TRBV2,.,14,ASSVGTGPSTGELF
TRBV27,.,12,ASKLGALGYEQY
TRBV29-1,.,14,SVEAQEDWGANVLT
TRBV18,.,14,ASSSIVTDTNQPQH
TRBV12-5,.,13,ASGEGAGAKNIQY
TRBV27,.,15,ASSSAGALWGANVLT
TRBV5-8,.,13,ASSLGETGNSPLH
TRBV27,once,12,ASNARATTGELF